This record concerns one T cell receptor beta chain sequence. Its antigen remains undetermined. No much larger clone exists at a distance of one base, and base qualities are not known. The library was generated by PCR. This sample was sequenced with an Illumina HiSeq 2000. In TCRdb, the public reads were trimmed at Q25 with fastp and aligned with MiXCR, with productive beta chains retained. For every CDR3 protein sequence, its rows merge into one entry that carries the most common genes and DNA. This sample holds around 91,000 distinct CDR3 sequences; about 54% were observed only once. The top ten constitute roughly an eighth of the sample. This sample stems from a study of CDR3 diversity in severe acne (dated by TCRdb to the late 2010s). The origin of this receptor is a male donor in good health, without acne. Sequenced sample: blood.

The DNA sequence is given as TGTGCCAGCACGGGCAGAAGCCGGGGCTACACCTTC. Its coded protein is CASTGRSRGYTF. The chain uses TRBV9 and TRBJ1-2; no D gene can be assigned with confidence. CDR1 and CDR2 are read off the germline V gene as SGDLS and YYNGEE. V and J lose 6 bases and 8 bases, and a span of 14 bases separates them. Spanning cysteine to phenylalanine, the CDR3 consists of 12 amino acids. The retained sequence is limited to the CDR3, 36 bases, with the frame set at the first base.